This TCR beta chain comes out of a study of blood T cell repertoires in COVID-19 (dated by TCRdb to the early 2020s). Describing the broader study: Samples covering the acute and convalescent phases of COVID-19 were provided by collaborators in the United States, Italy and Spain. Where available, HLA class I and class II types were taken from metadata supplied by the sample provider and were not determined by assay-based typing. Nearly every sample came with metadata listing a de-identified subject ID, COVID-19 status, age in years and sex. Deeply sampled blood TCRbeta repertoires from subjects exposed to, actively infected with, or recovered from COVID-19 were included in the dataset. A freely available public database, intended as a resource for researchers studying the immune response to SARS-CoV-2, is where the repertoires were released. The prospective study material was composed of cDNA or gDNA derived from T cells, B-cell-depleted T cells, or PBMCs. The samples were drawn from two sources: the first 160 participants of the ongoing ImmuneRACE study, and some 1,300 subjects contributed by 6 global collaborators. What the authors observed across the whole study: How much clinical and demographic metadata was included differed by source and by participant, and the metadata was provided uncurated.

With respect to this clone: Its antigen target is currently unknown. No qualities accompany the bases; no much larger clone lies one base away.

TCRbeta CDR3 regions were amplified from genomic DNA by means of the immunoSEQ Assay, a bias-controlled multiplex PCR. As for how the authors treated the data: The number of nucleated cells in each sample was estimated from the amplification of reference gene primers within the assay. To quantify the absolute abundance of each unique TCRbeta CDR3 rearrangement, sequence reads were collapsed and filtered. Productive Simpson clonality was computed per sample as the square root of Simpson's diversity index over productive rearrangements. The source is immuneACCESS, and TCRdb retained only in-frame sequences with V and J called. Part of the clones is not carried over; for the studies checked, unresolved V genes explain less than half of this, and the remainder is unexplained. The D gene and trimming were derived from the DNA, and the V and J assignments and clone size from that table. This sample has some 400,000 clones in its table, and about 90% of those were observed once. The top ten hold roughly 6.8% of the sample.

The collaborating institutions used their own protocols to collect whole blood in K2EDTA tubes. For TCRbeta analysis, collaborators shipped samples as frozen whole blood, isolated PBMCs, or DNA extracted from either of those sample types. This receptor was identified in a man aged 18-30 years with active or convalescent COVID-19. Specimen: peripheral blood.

The DNA sequence follows: TGTGCCAGCAGTTTACGAGGGGGGCCCCAGCATTTT. This gives the protein CASSLRGGPQHF. Recombination linked TRBV12-3 or TRBV12-4 to TRBJ1-5, with TRBD1 tentatively as D gene (6 bases match). The CDR3 covers 12 residues, taking in both the cysteine and the phenylalanine. Here the CDR3 DNA is all that survives: 36 bases in frame from base 1. The V and J ends are trimmed by 2 bases and 9 bases, leaving 8 bases between them.